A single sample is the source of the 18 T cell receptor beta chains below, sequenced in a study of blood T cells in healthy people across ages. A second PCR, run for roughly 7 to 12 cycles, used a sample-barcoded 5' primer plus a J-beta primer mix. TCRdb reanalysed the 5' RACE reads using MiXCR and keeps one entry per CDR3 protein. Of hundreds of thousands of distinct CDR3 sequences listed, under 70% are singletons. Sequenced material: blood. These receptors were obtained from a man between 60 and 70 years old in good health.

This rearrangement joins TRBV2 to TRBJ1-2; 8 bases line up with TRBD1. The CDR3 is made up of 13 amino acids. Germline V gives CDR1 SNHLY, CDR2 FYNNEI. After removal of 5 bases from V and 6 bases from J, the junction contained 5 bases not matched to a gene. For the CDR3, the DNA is TGTGCCAGCAGTAAAGGACAGGGAAATGGCTACACCTTC. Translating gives CASSKGQGNGYTF.

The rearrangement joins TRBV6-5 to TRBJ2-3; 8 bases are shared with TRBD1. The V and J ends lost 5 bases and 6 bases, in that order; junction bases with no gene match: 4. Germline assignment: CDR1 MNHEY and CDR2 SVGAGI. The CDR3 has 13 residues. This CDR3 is CASSGQGGDTQYF. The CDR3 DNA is TGTGCCAGCAGTGGACAGGGAGGTGATACGCAGTATTTT.

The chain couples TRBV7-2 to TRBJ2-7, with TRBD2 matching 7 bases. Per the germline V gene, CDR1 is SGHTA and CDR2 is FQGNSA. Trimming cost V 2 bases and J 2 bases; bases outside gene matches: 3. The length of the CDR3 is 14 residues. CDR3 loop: CASSLMGGAYEQYF. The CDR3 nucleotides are TGTGCCAGCAGCTTAATGGGGGGGGCCTACGAGCAGTACTTC.

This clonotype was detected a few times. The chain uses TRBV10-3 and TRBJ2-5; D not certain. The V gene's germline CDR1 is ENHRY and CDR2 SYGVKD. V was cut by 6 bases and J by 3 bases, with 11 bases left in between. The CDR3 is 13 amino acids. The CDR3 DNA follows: TGTGCCATCAGCACCAGACTCGAAGAGACCCAGTACTTC. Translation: CAISTRLEETQYF.

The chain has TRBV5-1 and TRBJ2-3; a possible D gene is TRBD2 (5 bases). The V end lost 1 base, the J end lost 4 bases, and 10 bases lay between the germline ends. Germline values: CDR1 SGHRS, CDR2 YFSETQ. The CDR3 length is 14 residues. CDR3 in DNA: TGCGCCAGCAGCTTGTCCATCGGGGCAGATACGCAGTATTTT. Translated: CASSLSIGADTQYF.

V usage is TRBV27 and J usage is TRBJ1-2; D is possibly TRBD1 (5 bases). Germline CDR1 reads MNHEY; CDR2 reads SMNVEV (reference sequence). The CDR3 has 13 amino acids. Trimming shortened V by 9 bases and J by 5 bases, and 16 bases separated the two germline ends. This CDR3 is CASSTGTTYGYTF. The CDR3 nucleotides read TGTGCCAGTTCCACCGGGACCACATATGGCTACACCTTC.

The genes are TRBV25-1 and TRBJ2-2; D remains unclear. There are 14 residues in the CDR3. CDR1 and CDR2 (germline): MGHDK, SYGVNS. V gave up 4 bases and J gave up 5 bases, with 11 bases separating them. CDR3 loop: CASSARSRTGELFF. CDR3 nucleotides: TGTGCCAGCAGTGCCAGGTCTCGAACCGGGGAGCTGTTTTTT. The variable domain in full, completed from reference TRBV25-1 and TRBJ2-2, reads EADIYQTPRYLVIGTGKKITLECSQTMGHDKMYWYQQDPGMELHLIHYSYGVNSTEKGDLSSESTVSRIRTEHFPLTLESARPSHTSQYLCASSARSRTGELFFGEGSRLTVL.

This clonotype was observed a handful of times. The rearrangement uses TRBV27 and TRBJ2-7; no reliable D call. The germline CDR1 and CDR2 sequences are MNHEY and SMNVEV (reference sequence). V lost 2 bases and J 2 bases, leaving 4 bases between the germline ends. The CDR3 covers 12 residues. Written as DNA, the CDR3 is TGTGCCAGCAGTTTAGTACCCTACGAGCAGTACTTC. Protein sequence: CASSLVPYEQYF.

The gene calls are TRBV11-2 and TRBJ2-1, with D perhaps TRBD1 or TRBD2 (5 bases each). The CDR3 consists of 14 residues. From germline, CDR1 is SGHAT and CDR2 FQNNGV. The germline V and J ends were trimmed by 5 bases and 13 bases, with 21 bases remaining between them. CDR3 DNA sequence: TGTGCCAGCAGCCGGTGGGACGACCAAGAGACCCAGTTCTTC. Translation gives CASSRWDDQETQFF.

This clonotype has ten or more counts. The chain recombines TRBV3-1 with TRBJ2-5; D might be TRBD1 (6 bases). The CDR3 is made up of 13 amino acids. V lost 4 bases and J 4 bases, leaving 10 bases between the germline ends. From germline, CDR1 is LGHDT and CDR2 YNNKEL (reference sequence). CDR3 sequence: CASSRRGGETQYF. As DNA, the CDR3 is TGTGCCAGCAGCCGCAGGGGCGGAGAGACCCAGTACTTC.

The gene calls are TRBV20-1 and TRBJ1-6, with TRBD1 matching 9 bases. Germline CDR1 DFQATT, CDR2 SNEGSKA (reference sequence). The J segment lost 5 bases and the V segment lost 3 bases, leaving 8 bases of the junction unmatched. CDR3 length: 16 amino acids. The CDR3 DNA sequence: TGCAGTGCTAGGGACCCGACAGGGGGAGATAATTCACCCCTCCACTTT. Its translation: CSARDPTGGDNSPLHF.

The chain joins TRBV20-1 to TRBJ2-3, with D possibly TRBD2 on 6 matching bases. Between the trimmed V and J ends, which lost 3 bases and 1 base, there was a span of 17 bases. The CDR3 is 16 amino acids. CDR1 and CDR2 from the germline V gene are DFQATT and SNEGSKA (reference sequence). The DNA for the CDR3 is TGCAGTGCTAGGACCTCCCGGGGGACCCGCACAGATACGCAGTATTTT. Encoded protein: CSARTSRGTRTDTQYF.

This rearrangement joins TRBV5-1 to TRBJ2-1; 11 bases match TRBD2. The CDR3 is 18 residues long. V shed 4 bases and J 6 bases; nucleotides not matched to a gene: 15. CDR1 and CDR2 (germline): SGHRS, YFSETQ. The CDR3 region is CASSPGRASGGLFNEQFF. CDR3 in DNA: TGCGCCAGCAGCCCCGGGCGCGCTAGCGGGGGGCTTTTCAATGAGCAGTTCTTC. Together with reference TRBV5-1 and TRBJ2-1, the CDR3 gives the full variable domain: KAGVTQTPRYLIKTRGQQVTLSCSPISGHRSVSWYQQTPGQGLQFLFEYFSETQRNKGNFPGRFSGRQFSNSRSEMNVSTLELGDSALYLCASSPGRASGGLFNEQFFGPGTRLTVL.

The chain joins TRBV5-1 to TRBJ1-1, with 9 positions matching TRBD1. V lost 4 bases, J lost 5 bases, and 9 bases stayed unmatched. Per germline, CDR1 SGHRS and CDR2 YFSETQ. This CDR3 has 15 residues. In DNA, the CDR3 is TGCGCCAGCAGCCGGGGACAGGGAGGAAGAACTGAAGCTTTCTTT. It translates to CASSRGQGGRTEAFF.

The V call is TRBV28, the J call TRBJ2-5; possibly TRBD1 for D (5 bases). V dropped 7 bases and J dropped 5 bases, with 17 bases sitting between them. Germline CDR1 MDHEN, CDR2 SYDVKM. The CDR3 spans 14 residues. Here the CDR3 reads CASTPNQGGETQYF. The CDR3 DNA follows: TGTGCCAGCACCCCCAACCAGGGTGGGGAGACCCAGTACTTC.

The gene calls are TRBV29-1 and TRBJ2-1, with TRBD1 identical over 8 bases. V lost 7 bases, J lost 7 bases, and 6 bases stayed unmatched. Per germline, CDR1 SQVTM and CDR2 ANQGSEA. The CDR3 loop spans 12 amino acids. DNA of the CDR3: TGCAGCGGAAACCAGGGGGCTAATGAGCAGTTCTTC. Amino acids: CSGNQGANEQFF.

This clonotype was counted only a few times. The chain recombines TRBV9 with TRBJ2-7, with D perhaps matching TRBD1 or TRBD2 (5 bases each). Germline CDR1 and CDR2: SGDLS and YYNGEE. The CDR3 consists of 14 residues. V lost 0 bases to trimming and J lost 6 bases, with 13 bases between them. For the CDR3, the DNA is TGTGCCAGCAGCGTAGCATCTGGGGGTCGCGAGCAGTACTTC. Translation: CASSVASGGREQYF.

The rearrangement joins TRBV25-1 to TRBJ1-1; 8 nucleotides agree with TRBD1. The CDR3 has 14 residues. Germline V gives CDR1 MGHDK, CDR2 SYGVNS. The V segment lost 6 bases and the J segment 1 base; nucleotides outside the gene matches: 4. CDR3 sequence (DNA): TGTGCCAGCAGGGCTGGGACAGGGAACACTGAAGCTTTCTTT. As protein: CASRAGTGNTEAFF.